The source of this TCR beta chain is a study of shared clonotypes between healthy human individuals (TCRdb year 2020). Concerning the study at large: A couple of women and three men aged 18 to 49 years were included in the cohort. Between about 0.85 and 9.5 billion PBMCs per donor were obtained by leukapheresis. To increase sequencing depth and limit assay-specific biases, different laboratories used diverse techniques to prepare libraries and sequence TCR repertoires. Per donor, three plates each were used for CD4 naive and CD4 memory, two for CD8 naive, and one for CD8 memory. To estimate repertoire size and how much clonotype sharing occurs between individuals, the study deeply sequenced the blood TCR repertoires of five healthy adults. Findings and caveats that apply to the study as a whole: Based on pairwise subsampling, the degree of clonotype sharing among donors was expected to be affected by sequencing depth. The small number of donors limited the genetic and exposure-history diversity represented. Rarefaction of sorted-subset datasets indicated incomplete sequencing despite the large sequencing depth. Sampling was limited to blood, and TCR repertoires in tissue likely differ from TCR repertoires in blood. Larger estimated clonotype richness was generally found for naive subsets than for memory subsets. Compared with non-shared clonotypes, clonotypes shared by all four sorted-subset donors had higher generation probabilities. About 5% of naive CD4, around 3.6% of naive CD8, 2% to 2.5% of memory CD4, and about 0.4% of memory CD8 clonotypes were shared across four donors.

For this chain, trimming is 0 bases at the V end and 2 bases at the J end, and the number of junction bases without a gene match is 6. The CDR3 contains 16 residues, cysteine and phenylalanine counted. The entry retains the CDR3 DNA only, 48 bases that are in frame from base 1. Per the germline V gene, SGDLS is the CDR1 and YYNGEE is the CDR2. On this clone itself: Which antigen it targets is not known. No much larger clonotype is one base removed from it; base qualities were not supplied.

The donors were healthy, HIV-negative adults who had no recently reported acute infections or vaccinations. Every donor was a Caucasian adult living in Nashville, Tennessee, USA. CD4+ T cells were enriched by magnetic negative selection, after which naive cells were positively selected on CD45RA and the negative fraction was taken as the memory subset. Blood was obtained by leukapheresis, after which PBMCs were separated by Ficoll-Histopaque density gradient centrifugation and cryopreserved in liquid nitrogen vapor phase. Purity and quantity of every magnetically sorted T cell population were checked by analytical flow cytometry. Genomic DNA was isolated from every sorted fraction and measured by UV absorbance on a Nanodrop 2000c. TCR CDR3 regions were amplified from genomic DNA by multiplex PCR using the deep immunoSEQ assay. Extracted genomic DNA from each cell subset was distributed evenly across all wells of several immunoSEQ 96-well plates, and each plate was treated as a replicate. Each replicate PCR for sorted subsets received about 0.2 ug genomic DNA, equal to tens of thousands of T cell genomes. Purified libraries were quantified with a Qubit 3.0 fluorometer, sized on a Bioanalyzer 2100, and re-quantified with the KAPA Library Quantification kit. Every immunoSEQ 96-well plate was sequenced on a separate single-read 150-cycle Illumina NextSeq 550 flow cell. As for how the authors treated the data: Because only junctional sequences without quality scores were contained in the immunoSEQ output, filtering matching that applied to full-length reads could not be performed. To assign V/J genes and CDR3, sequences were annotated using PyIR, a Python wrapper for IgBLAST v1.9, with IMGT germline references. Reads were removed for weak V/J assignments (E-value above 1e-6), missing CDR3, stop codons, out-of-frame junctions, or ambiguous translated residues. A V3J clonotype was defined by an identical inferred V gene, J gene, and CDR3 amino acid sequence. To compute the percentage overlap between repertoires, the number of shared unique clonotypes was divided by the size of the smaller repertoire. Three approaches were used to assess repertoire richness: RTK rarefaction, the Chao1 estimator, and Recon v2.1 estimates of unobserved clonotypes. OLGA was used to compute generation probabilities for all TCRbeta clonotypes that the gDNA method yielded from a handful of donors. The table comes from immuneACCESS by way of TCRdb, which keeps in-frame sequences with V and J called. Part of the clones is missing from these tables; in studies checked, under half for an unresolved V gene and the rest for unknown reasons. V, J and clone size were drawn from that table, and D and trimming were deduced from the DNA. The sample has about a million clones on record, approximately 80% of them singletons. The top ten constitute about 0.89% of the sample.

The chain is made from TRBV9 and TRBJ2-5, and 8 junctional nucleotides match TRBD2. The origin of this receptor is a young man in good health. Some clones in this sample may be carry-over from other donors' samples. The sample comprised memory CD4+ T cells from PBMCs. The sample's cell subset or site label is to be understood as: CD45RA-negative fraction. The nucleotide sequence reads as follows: TGTGCCAGCAGCGTAGGCGCTAGCGGGTTTCAAGAGACCCAGTACTTC. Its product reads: CASSVGASGFQETQYF.